The TCR beta chain described here comes from a study of CD8+ T cells in alopecia areata. Study conclusions and caveats: Between patients, shared TCR sequences were less clear than in mice. This was possibly due in part to HLA diversity in the patient population.

Sequencing relied on a cDNA template that was reverse transcribed from extracted RNA. Using immunoSEQ multiplex PCR, the repertoire was profiled, and TCRdb retains in-frame clones only, with some absent. The data contain 150,000 to 200,000 clones, 67% of them singletons. From germline, CDR1 is SGHRS and CDR2 YFSETQ. The CDR3 is 15 residues long. V gave up 1 base and J gave up 1 base, with 11 bases separating them. Comment on this clone: Its antigen remains unidentified.

The source was CD8+ T cells sorted from blood, collected at week 0. This sequence originates from a human donor with alopecia areata. The rearrangement joins TRBV5-1 to TRBJ1-1; D not resolved. CDR3 residues: CASSLRLPTNTEAFF. The CDR3 coding sequence is TGCGCCAGCAGCTTGCGGTTGCCAACGAACACTGAAGCTTTCTTT. The variable domain in full, with the rest retrieved from reference TRBV5-1 and TRBJ1-1, is KAGVTQTPRYLIKTRGQQVTLSCSPISGHRSVSWYQQTPGQGLQFLFEYFSETQRNKGNFPGRFSGRQFSNSRSEMNVSTLELGDSALYLCASSLRLPTNTEAFFGQGTRLTVV.